The next 19 T cell receptor beta chains were all read from a single sample in a study of blood T cell repertoires in COVID-19. Data came from immunoSEQ multiplex PCR; TCRdb stores just in-frame clones and leaves some out. The sample carries some 83,000 clones, more than 70% recorded once. The sequencing sample was made of peripheral blood. The receptors originated from a man aged 55 to 70 with active or convalescent COVID-19.

This chain joins TRBV19 and TRBJ1-5; D may be TRBD1 (5 bases). CDR1 is LNHDA, CDR2 SQIVND, per germline (reference sequence). CDR3 size: 16 residues. The ends were cut back, 3 bases at V and 6 bases at J, with 18 bases in the middle. Here the CDR3 DNA reads TGTGCCAGTAGTATCGGTGACTTCCATCAGGGTCAGCCCCAGCATTTT. Translated, it gives CASSIGDFHQGQPQHF.

The rearrangement links TRBV18 to TRBJ2-7; 10 positions match TRBD1. Germline CDR1 and CDR2: KGHSH and LQKENI. The CDR3 has 19 residues. The trim removed 3 bases at V and 2 bases at J, leaving 16 bases unmatched. CDR3 protein: CASSPNPMEWTGGAYEQYF. In DNA form, the CDR3 reads TGTGCCAGCTCACCGAACCCAATGGAATGGACAGGGGGGGCCTACGAGCAGTACTTC.

The chain combines TRBV5-8 with TRBJ1-5; 8 bases map to TRBD1. The CDR3 loop spans 13 amino acids. CDR1 SGHTS and CDR2 YDEGEE come from the germline V gene. With V trimmed by 4 bases and J by 6 bases, 3 bases remained unmatched. CDR3 sequence: CASSLQGVQPQHF. The CDR3 DNA reads as TGTGCCAGCAGCCTACAGGGGGTTCAGCCCCAGCATTTT.

At least ten counts were recorded for this clone. The chain is built from TRBV5-1 and TRBJ2-3, with D hard to call. V was cut by 1 base and J by 3 bases, with 12 bases left in between. Germline V gene lookup returns CDR1 SGHRS and CDR2 YFSETQ. CDR3 size: 15 residues. CDR3: CASSLSSQTTDTQYF. CDR3 bases: TGCGCCAGCAGCTTGAGTTCGCAGACTACAGATACGCAGTATTTT.

The chain employs TRBV5-3 and TRBJ2-7; D may be TRBD1 (5 bases). TRBV5-3 has ORF status, its function being uncertain. Trimming shortened V by 0 bases and J by 2 bases, and 12 bases separated the two germline ends. This CDR3 is built from 15 residues. The CDR3 reads CARSLEGVHPYEQYF. DNA of the CDR3: TGTGCCAGAAGCTTGGAAGGGGTTCACCCCTACGAGCAGTACTTC.

This rearrangement joins TRBV11-2 to TRBJ2-1; no firm D call. V was cut by 2 bases and J by 8 bases, with 7 bases left in between. Germline V gene sequence: CDR1 SGHAT, CDR2 FQNNGV. The CDR3 is 12 residues long. The CDR3 spells CASSLWSDEQFF. In DNA, the CDR3 is TGTGCCAGCAGCTTATGGAGCGATGAGCAGTTCTTC. Supplemented by reference TRBV11-2 and TRBJ2-1, the full variable domain reads EAGVAQSPRYKIIEKRQSVAFWCNPISGHATLYWYQQILGQGPKLLIQFQNNGVVDDSQLPKDRFSAERLKGVDSTLKIQPAKLEDSAVYLCASSLWSDEQFFGPGTRLTVL.

CDR3 DNA sequence: TGTGCCAGCAGCATTAGGAGAAATCAGCCCCAGCATTTT. It is translated as CASSIRRNQPQHF. The genes are TRBV12-3 or TRBV12-4 and TRBJ1-5; D uncertain. This CDR3 is built from 13 residues. V lost 6 bases and J lost 4, with 10 bases in between.

The chain combines TRBV19 with TRBJ1-5; TRBD1 agrees at 9 bases. This CDR3 has 15 amino acids. Germline values: CDR1 LNHDA, CDR2 SQIVND (reference sequence). V lost 9 bases, J lost 0 bases, and 6 bases stayed unmatched. CDR3 amino acids: CASRGQGYSNQPQHF. CDR3 in DNA: TGTGCCAGCCGGGGACAGGGATATAGCAATCAGCCCCAGCATTTT. Together with reference TRBV19 and TRBJ1-5, the CDR3 gives the full variable domain: DGGITQSPKYLFRKEGQNVTLSCEQNLNHDAMYWYRQDPGQGLRLIYYSQIVNDFQKGDIAEGYSVSREKKESFPLTVTSAQKNPTAFYLCASRGQGYSNQPQHFGDGTRLSIL.

In this sample, this clone turned up once. The chain links TRBV10-3 to TRBJ1-5; the match to TRBD1 covers 8 bases. The germline V gene has CDR1 ENHRY and CDR2 SYGVKD. This CDR3 is 14 amino acids long. J gave up 3 bases and V 8 bases, and 6 bases lay outside the gene matches. CDR3 sequence: CAISQGGNNQPQHF. The CDR3 DNA reads as TGTGCCATCTCACAGGGGGGGAACAATCAGCCCCAGCATTTT.

This clone was seen once. The V and J genes are TRBV2 and TRBJ1-6; TRBD1 agrees at 10 bases. With V trimmed by 6 bases and J by 9 bases, 2 bases remained unmatched. There are 13 residues in the CDR3. CDR1 SNHLY and CDR2 FYNNEI come from the germline V gene. The CDR3 nucleotides are TGTGCCAGCAGGGGACAGGGGCGTTCACCCCTCCACTTT. It encodes CASRGQGRSPLHF.

This clone was seen a handful of times. V is TRBV6-2 or TRBV6-3 and J is TRBJ1-5, with a possible D match to TRBD1 (5 bases). The CDR3 is made up of 15 amino acids. V lost 6 bases, J lost 0 bases, and 12 bases lay in between. Germline CDR1 is MNHEY and CDR2 is SVGEGT. CDR3 region: CASSALGVSNQPQHF. CDR3 sequence (DNA): TGTGCCAGCAGCGCTCTAGGGGTTAGCAATCAGCCCCAGCATTTT.

The V and J genes are TRBV29-1 and TRBJ2-3; D possibly corresponds to TRBD2 (5 bases). From germline, CDR1 is SQVTM and CDR2 ANQGSEA. V lost 7 bases, J lost 0 bases, and 23 bases lay in between. The CDR3 is 17 residues long. The DNA for the CDR3 is TGCAGCGCCGGAGGAGGTAGCATCGGTCATAGCACAGATACGCAGTATTTT. Encoded protein: CSAGGGSIGHSTDTQYF.

The chain joins TRBV25-1 to TRBJ2-2; tentatively, D is TRBD2 (6 bases). The V end lost 3 bases, the J end lost 4 bases, and 9 bases lay between the germline ends. CDR3 length: 14 amino acids. Per the germline V gene, CDR1 is MGHDK and CDR2 is SYGVNS. The CDR3 reads CASSEGGLTGELFF. The CDR3, as DNA: TGTGCCAGCAGTGAGGGAGGACTCACCGGGGAGCTGTTTTTT.

Only a few counts were recorded for this clone. V gene TRBV5-4 combines with J gene TRBJ1-4, with D possibly matching TRBD1 (6 bases). Germline V CDR1 and CDR2: SGHNT, YYREEE (reference sequence). This CDR3 region has 15 residues. V dropped 4 bases and J dropped 3 bases, with 13 bases sitting between them. CDR3 nucleotide sequence: TGTGCCAGCAGCCCAACCTGGACAGCTAATGAAAAACTGTTTTTT. Translation: CASSPTWTANEKLFF.

The chain uses TRBV6-5 and TRBJ1-2, with 9 nucleotides matching TRBD1. The germline V gene encodes CDR1 MNHEY and CDR2 SVGAGI. V shed 4 bases, J shed 5 bases, and the junction held 5 bases outside the gene matches. This CDR3 contains 14 residues. CDR3 DNA: TGTGCCAGCAGTTCACAGGGGGCGCGTTATGGCTACACCTTC. This gives the protein CASSSQGARYGYTF.

V is TRBV6-5 and J is TRBJ1-5; 8 nucleotides line up with TRBD1. CDR3 length: 14 residues. The germline gives CDR1 MNHEY, CDR2 SVGAGI. J gave up 4 bases and V 6 bases, and 5 bases lay outside the gene matches. In DNA, the CDR3 is TGTGCCAGCAGCGGACAGGGATCGAATCAGCCCCAGCATTTT. This encodes CASSGQGSNQPQHF.

This chain joins TRBV5-5 and TRBJ2-2; 10 bases agree with TRBD1. CDR3 length: 17 residues. Germline V CDR1 and CDR2: SGHKS, YYEKEE (reference sequence). V trimming: 2 bases; J trimming: 0 bases; junction bases outside the gene matches: 4. CDR3 coding DNA: TGTGCCAGCAGCTTAAAGGGACAGGGGACGAACACCGGGGAGCTGTTTTTT. It yields the protein CASSLKGQGTNTGELFF.

The chain is built from TRBV7-2 and TRBJ1-5; TRBD1 aligns across 7 bases. Germline assignment: CDR1 SGHTA and CDR2 FQGNSA. V shed 3 bases and J 4 bases; nucleotides not matched to a gene: 6. The CDR3 totals 15 residues. CDR3 nucleotides: TGTGCCAGCAGCTTGAAGGGACAGCAAAATCAGCCCCAGCATTTT. The encoded protein is CASSLKGQQNQPQHF.

This chain links TRBV18 with TRBJ2-5; possible D gene TRBD1, 5 bases. The germline gives CDR1 KGHSH, CDR2 LQKENI. The CDR3 runs to 17 residues. V dropped 4 bases and J dropped 2 bases, with 20 bases sitting between them. CDR3 loop: CASSRAGKVPPQETQYF. Written as DNA, the CDR3 is TGTGCCAGCTCACGGGCAGGGAAGGTTCCCCCTCAAGAGACCCAGTACTTC.